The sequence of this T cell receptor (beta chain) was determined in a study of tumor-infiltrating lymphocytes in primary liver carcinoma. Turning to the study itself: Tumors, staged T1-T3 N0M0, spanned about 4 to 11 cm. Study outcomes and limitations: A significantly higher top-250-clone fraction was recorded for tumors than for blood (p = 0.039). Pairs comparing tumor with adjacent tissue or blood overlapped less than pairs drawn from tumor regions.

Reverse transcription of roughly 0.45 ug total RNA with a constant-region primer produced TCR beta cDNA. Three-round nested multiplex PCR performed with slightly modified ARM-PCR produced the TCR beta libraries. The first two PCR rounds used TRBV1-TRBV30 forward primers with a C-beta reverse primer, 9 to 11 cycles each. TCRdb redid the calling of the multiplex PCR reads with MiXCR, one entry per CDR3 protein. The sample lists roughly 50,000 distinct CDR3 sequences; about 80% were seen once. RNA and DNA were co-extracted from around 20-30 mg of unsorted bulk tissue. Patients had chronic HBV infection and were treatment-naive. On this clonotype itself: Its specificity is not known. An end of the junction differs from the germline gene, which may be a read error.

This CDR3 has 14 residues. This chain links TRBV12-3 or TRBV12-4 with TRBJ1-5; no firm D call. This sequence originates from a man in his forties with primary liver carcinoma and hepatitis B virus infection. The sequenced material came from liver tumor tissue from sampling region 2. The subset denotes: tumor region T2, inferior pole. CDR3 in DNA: TGTGCCAGTAGTTTACTCGAGTCGGATCAGCCCCAGCATTTT. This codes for CASSLLESDQPQHF.